These T cell receptor beta chains were read from a single sample in a study of shared clonotypes between healthy human individuals. Assay: immunoSEQ multiplex PCR; the TCRdb copy retains only in-frame clones and omits some. The sample consists of approximately 2.4 million clones, roughly 95% of them appearing once. The source material was naive CD4+ T cells sorted from blood. These receptors came from a man aged 18 to 30 in good health. The CDR3 runs from the conserved cysteine through the conserved F or W. The order of the fields is V gene, D gene, clone size, J gene, CDR3 DNA, CDR3 protein. D genes are given only for firm matches. The size of a clone is reported for some rows only, either as once, few or many, or as a class for expanded clones.

v_call: TRBV30; d_call: -; clone_size: -; j_call: TRBJ2-5; cdr3_nt: TGTGCCTGGGGGACCCAGTACTTC; cdr3_aa: CAWGTQYF
v_call: TRBV11-2; d_call: TRBD1; clone_size: -; j_call: TRBJ2-7; cdr3_nt: TGTGCCAGCGCCTCGGCAGGGGGTATCTCCGAGCAGTACTTC; cdr3_aa: CASASAGGISEQYF
v_call: TRBV25-1; d_call: -; clone_size: few; j_call: TRBJ1-2; cdr3_nt: TGTGCCAGCGGGTCCGGGACGTTGCACTATGGCTACACCTTC; cdr3_aa: CASGSGTLHYGYTF
v_call: TRBV2; d_call: -; clone_size: -; j_call: TRBJ1-4; cdr3_nt: TGTGCCAGATCCCGAGAAAGGGGCGGGGAAAAACTGTTTTTT; cdr3_aa: CARSRERGGEKLFF
v_call: TRBV5-1; d_call: TRBD2; clone_size: -; j_call: TRBJ2-1; cdr3_nt: TGCGCCAGCAGGAGGGAGGGGAGCCATGAGCAGTTCTTC; cdr3_aa: CASRREGSHEQFF
v_call: TRBV18; d_call: -; clone_size: once; j_call: TRBJ1-1; cdr3_nt: TGTGCCAGCTCACCACCGGCGGTCTACACTGAAGCTTTCTTT; cdr3_aa: CASSPPAVYTEAFF
v_call: TRBV28; d_call: -; clone_size: -; j_call: TRBJ1-1; cdr3_nt: TGTGCCAGCAGTTTATCGGGGGGGTTTGAAGCTTTCTTT; cdr3_aa: CASSLSGGFEAFF
v_call: TRBV14; d_call: TRBD1; clone_size: -; j_call: TRBJ2-7; cdr3_nt: TGTGCCAGCAGCCGCCCGGGACAGGGTTACGAGCAGTACTTC; cdr3_aa: CASSRPGQGYEQYF
v_call: TRBV2; d_call: -; clone_size: -; j_call: TRBJ1-1; cdr3_nt: TGTGCCAGCAGTGTAGGTAAGATACTGAACACTGAAGCTTTCTTT; cdr3_aa: CASSVGKILNTEAFF
v_call: TRBV7-9; d_call: TRBD1; clone_size: -; j_call: TRBJ2-2; cdr3_nt: TGTGCCAGCAGCTTAGACCCCGACAGGGATCACGGGGAGCTGTTTTTT; cdr3_aa: CASSLDPDRDHGELFF
v_call: TRBV30; d_call: -; clone_size: -; j_call: TRBJ1-1; cdr3_nt: TGTGCCTGGAGTCGGATGGGCACTGAAGCTTTCTTT; cdr3_aa: CAWSRMGTEAFF
v_call: TRBV7-7; d_call: -; clone_size: -; j_call: TRBJ2-3; cdr3_nt: TGTGCTAGCAGCTTAGCGCCCACTCTGGATACGCAGTATTTT; cdr3_aa: CASSLAPTLDTQYF
v_call: TRBV6-5; d_call: TRBD2; clone_size: -; j_call: TRBJ2-7; cdr3_nt: TGTGCCAGCAGTTACGGAGCGGGGGGGCCCTACGAGCAGTACTTC; cdr3_aa: CASSYGAGGPYEQYF
v_call: TRBV18; d_call: TRBD2; clone_size: -; j_call: TRBJ2-7; cdr3_nt: TGTGCCAGCTCACCACTAGCGGGGGGGCAGAACGAGCAGTACTTC; cdr3_aa: CASSPLAGGQNEQYF
v_call: TRBV10-3; d_call: TRBD1; clone_size: few; j_call: TRBJ1-4; cdr3_nt: TGTGCCATCAAAGGACAGGGGGATGAAAAACTGTTTTTT; cdr3_aa: CAIKGQGDEKLFF
v_call: TRBV5-1; d_call: TRBD1; clone_size: -; j_call: TRBJ1-3; cdr3_nt: TGCGCCAGCAGGAGAGACAGGGGAGCTGGAAACACCATATATTTT; cdr3_aa: CASRRDRGAGNTIYF
v_call: TRBV6-5; d_call: -; clone_size: -; j_call: TRBJ1-5; cdr3_nt: TGTGCCAGCAGACAAGGGACCGTTCCAAATCAGCCCCAGCATTTT; cdr3_aa: CASRQGTVPNQPQHF
v_call: TRBV5-1; d_call: TRBD1; clone_size: -; j_call: TRBJ2-3; cdr3_nt: TGCGCCAGCAGCTTGTGGGACAGGGGTTTTGGAGCGGGAGGCACAGATACGCAGTATTTT; cdr3_aa: CASSLWDRGFGAGGTDTQYF
v_call: TRBV7-9; d_call: -; clone_size: -; j_call: TRBJ1-4; cdr3_nt: TGTGCCAGCAGCTTACGTACCGCCAGGGAGGGATCTAATGAAAAACTGTTTTTT; cdr3_aa: CASSLRTAREGSNEKLFF
v_call: TRBV29-1; d_call: -; clone_size: -; j_call: TRBJ1-1; cdr3_nt: TGCAGCGTTGAGGCGCCAGCTTTCTTT; cdr3_aa: CSVEAPAFF
v_call: TRBV6-6; d_call: TRBD1; clone_size: -; j_call: TRBJ1-6; cdr3_nt: TGTGCCAGCAGTAACGACAGGGGTAATTCACCCCTCCACTTT; cdr3_aa: CASSNDRGNSPLHF
v_call: TRBV7-3; d_call: -; clone_size: -; j_call: TRBJ2-2; cdr3_nt: TGTGCCAGCAGCCCAGACAGGGACTCCGGGGAGCTGTTTTTT; cdr3_aa: CASSPDRDSGELFF
v_call: TRBV11-2; d_call: -; clone_size: -; j_call: TRBJ2-7; cdr3_nt: TGTGCCAGCAGCAAACGGGCCAAAACGGGATCCTACGAGCAGTACTTC; cdr3_aa: CASSKRAKTGSYEQYF
v_call: TRBV2; d_call: -; clone_size: -; j_call: TRBJ2-2; cdr3_nt: TGTGCCAGCAGTGATGGGGGCCGTACGAACACCGGGGAGCTGTTTTTT; cdr3_aa: CASSDGGRTNTGELFF
v_call: TRBV10-3; d_call: -; clone_size: -; j_call: TRBJ2-7; cdr3_nt: TGTGCCATCAGCTTTAGCGGAGGGAGCTCCTACGAGCAGTACTTC; cdr3_aa: CAISFSGGSSYEQYF
v_call: TRBV5-1; d_call: -; clone_size: -; j_call: TRBJ2-3; cdr3_nt: TGCGCCAGCAGCCCGGGTTGGGCTACTAGCACAGATACGCAGTATTTT; cdr3_aa: CASSPGWATSTDTQYF
v_call: TRBV30; d_call: -; clone_size: -; j_call: TRBJ1-5; cdr3_nt: TGTGCCTGGAGTGAGGGGCGGATGAAAAGCAATCAGCCCCAGCATTTT; cdr3_aa: CAWSEGRMKSNQPQHF
v_call: TRBV9; d_call: -; clone_size: -; j_call: TRBJ2-3; cdr3_nt: TGTGCCAGCAGCGTAGGAGGGGGAGAGGGCACAGATACGCAGTATTTT; cdr3_aa: CASSVGGGEGTDTQYF
v_call: TRBV7-2; d_call: -; clone_size: -; j_call: TRBJ2-7; cdr3_nt: TGTGCCAGCAGCTCTCAGATCTCCTACGAGCAGTACTTC; cdr3_aa: CASSSQISYEQYF
v_call: TRBV2; d_call: TRBD2; clone_size: -; j_call: TRBJ2-5; cdr3_nt: TGTGCCAGCAGCTTCGGACTAGCGGGGTCCCAAGAGACCCAGTACTTC; cdr3_aa: CASSFGLAGSQETQYF
v_call: TRBV14; d_call: TRBD1; clone_size: -; j_call: TRBJ2-3; cdr3_nt: TGTGCCAGCAGCCCTCGACAGGGGGCATTGGCAGATACGCAGTATTTT; cdr3_aa: CASSPRQGALADTQYF
v_call: TRBV7-2; d_call: -; clone_size: -; j_call: TRBJ2-3; cdr3_nt: TGTGCCAGCAGCTTAGCTGAGCTCAGCACAGATACGCAGTATTTT; cdr3_aa: CASSLAELSTDTQYF
v_call: TRBV5-1; d_call: TRBD2; clone_size: -; j_call: TRBJ2-1; cdr3_nt: TGCGCCAGCAGTTTCCTAGGGACGGGAGGAAATGAGCAGTTCTTC; cdr3_aa: CASSFLGTGGNEQFF
v_call: TRBV5-1; d_call: -; clone_size: -; j_call: TRBJ1-2; cdr3_nt: TGCGCCAGCCACGACAGGAACTATGGCTACACCTTC; cdr3_aa: CASHDRNYGYTF
v_call: TRBV6-4; d_call: TRBD2; clone_size: -; j_call: TRBJ2-3; cdr3_nt: TGTGCCAGCAGTGCCGGGGGGGCCTCAGATACGCAGTATTTT; cdr3_aa: CASSAGGASDTQYF
v_call: TRBV18; d_call: -; clone_size: -; j_call: TRBJ2-3; cdr3_nt: TGTGCCAGCTCACCAACCGCGGGGCTCGGCACAGATACGCAGTATTTT; cdr3_aa: CASSPTAGLGTDTQYF
v_call: TRBV7-8; d_call: -; clone_size: -; j_call: TRBJ1-1; cdr3_nt: TGTGCCAGCAGATCTGACAGGCCCTCGAACACTGAAGCTTTCTTT; cdr3_aa: CASRSDRPSNTEAFF
v_call: TRBV28; d_call: -; clone_size: -; j_call: TRBJ1-1; cdr3_nt: TGTGCCAGCAGTTTTACCGGGAAAGCTTTCTTT; cdr3_aa: CASSFTGKAFF
v_call: TRBV30; d_call: -; clone_size: -; j_call: TRBJ1-5; cdr3_nt: TGTGCCTGGAGTGCCTGGGGAGGCAATCAGCCCCAGCATTTT; cdr3_aa: CAWSAWGGNQPQHF
v_call: TRBV5-6; d_call: TRBD2; clone_size: -; j_call: TRBJ2-5; cdr3_nt: TGTGCCAGCAGCTTGAGACTAGCGGGGGGGCAAGAGGCCCAGTACTTC; cdr3_aa: CASSLRLAGGQEAQYF
v_call: TRBV18; d_call: -; clone_size: -; j_call: TRBJ2-7; cdr3_nt: TGTGCCAGCTCACCACCCATAGGGGGGCTGCGCACCTCCTACGAGCAGTACTTC; cdr3_aa: CASSPPIGGLRTSYEQYF
v_call: TRBV4-1; d_call: TRBD2; clone_size: -; j_call: TRBJ2-1; cdr3_nt: TGCGCCAGCAGCCCACTAGCGGGGGACTACAATGAGCAGTTCTTC; cdr3_aa: CASSPLAGDYNEQFF
v_call: TRBV30; d_call: -; clone_size: -; j_call: TRBJ2-5; cdr3_nt: TGTGCCTGGAAAGAATCGGAGACCCAGTACTTC; cdr3_aa: CAWKESETQYF
v_call: TRBV30; d_call: TRBD1; clone_size: -; j_call: TRBJ1-6; cdr3_nt: TGTGCCTGGAGCGGACAGGGCAATTCACCCCTCCACTTT; cdr3_aa: CAWSGQGNSPLHF
v_call: TRBV5-1; d_call: -; clone_size: -; j_call: TRBJ1-6; cdr3_nt: TGCGCCAGCAGCTTGGCGAGTCAGGGTACTAGCTCCTATAATTCACCCCTCCACTTT; cdr3_aa: CASSLASQGTSSYNSPLHF
v_call: TRBV30; d_call: -; clone_size: -; j_call: TRBJ2-7; cdr3_nt: TGTGCCTGGAGACAGCCGGGACACCGCTCCTACGAGCAGTACTTC; cdr3_aa: CAWRQPGHRSYEQYF
v_call: TRBV30; d_call: -; clone_size: -; j_call: TRBJ1-4; cdr3_nt: TGTGCCTGGAGTGTCCAGGGGAATGAAAAACTGTTTTTT; cdr3_aa: CAWSVQGNEKLFF
v_call: TRBV2; d_call: -; clone_size: -; j_call: TRBJ2-7; cdr3_nt: TGTGCCAGCAGTGAAGCGGGGCCCTACGAGCAGTACTTC; cdr3_aa: CASSEAGPYEQYF
v_call: TRBV7-2; d_call: TRBD2; clone_size: -; j_call: TRBJ2-7; cdr3_nt: TGTGCCAGCAGCAAACTAGCGGGAGGGGCCTACGAGCAGTACTTC; cdr3_aa: CASSKLAGGAYEQYF
v_call: TRBV6-6; d_call: -; clone_size: -; j_call: TRBJ2-2; cdr3_nt: TGTGCCAGCAGCCAGAGGGGGAAGGACACCGGGGAGCTGTTTTTT; cdr3_aa: CASSQRGKDTGELFF
v_call: TRBV7-2; d_call: TRBD1; clone_size: -; j_call: TRBJ2-5; cdr3_nt: TGTGCCAGCAGCTTGACAGGGGGGGTTTCAGAGACCCAGTACTTC; cdr3_aa: CASSLTGGVSETQYF
v_call: TRBV4-3; d_call: TRBD2; clone_size: -; j_call: TRBJ2-1; cdr3_nt: TGCGCCAGCAGCCAGAGGACTAGCGGCTTCTATGAGCAGTTCTTC; cdr3_aa: CASSQRTSGFYEQFF
v_call: TRBV5-1; d_call: -; clone_size: -; j_call: TRBJ1-4; cdr3_nt: TGCGCCAGCTCCTCGATGGGGGGTGAAAAACTGTTTTTT; cdr3_aa: CASSSMGGEKLFF